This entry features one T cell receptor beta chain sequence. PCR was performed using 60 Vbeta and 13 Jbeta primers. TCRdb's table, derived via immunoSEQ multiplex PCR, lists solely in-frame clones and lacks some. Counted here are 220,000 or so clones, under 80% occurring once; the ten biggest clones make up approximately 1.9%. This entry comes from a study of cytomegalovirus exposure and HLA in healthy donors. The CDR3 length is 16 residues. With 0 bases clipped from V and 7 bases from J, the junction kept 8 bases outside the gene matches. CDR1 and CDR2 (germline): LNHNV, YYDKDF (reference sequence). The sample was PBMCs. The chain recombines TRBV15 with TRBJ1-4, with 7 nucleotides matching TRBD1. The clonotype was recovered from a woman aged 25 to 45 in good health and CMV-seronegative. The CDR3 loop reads CATSRDPGGRGEKLFF. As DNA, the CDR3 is TGTGCCACCAGCAGAGATCCAGGGGGACGTGGTGAAAAACTGTTTTTT.